This T cell receptor (beta chain) appears in the sequencing data of a study of early T cells in non-severe SARS-CoV-2 infection. Per the germline V gene, CDR1 is GTSNPN and CDR2 is SVGIG (reference sequence). J was trimmed by 5 bases and V by 5 bases; bases with no gene match: 7. This CDR3 is built from 13 residues. Each cDNA molecule carried a unique molecular identifier. MiXCR was run by TCRdb on the 5' RACE reads, yielding one entry per CDR3 protein. The data contain tens of thousands of distinct CDR3 sequences, 10% to 15% of them singletons. The J gene is TRBJ1-2, the V gene TRBV30; 8 nucleotides agree with TRBD1. This clonotype was obtained from an adult who was a healthcare worker with PCR-confirmed SARS-CoV-2 infection or an uninfected control (not recorded which). Specimen: whole blood. CDR3 loop: CAWATTGGYGYTF. CDR3 nucleotide sequence: TGTGCCTGGGCTACAACAGGGGGGTATGGCTACACCTTC.